The clone carrying this T cell receptor beta chain occurred once. Source study methods: Scientists estimated how many nucleated cells there were by amplifying reference gene primers. Profiled with immunoSEQ multiplex PCR; TCRdb holds only in-frame clones, not every one. The V and J calls and clone size are taken from that table; D and trimming were inferred from the DNA. The sample has 390,000 or so clones, 85% to 90% seen once. This entry belongs to a study of blood T cell repertoires in COVID-19. Study summary: Acute and convalescent COVID-19 samples came from the United States, Italy and Spain. The analysed material was cDNA or gDNA that came from T cells, B-cell-depleted T cells, or PBMCs.

The CDR3 has 16 residues. The sample was peripheral blood. The source of this sequence is a man aged 18 to 30 with active or convalescent COVID-19. The chain couples TRBV21-1 to TRBJ2-1; the table's TRBD1 call for D was not verified on the DNA. TRBV21-1 is an annotated pseudogene. In DNA, the CDR3 is TGTGCCAGCAGCAAAGGGGGTGGCAGGGGTAATGGTGAGCAGTTCTTC. The encoded protein is CASSKGGGRGNGEQFF.